Listed here are 15 T cell receptor beta chains from one sample, sequenced in a study of Ad26.COV2.S vaccination and SARS-CoV-2 variants. The data were produced by immunoSEQ multiplex PCR, yet TCRdb's version contains in-frame clones alone and is incomplete. The table has approximately 410,000 clones, approximately 87% seen once. Treatment described: roughly 19 received Ad26.COV2.S at low or high dose, single or two shots; 5 received placebo; per-sample allocation not given. Collection of samples fell on day 63 after the first vaccine or placebo injection. Sequenced here: peripheral blood, sampled in a trial of Ad26.COV2.S vaccine versus placebo. The receptors come from a person between 18 and 59 years old who received the Ad26.COV2.S COVID-19 vaccine or a placebo.

Here the CDR3 DNA reads TGTGCCAGCAGCCACCGACAGGGGTGGCCCGGGGAGCTGTTTTTT. Protein product: CASSHRQGWPGELFF. V gene TRBV3-1 (or the pseudogene TRBV3-2) combines with J gene TRBJ2-2; 8 nucleotides align to TRBD1. Germline V gene sequence: CDR1 LGHDT, CDR2 YNNKEL (reference sequence). The CDR3 extends over 15 amino acids. Trimming removed 3 bases from V and 6 bases from J; junction bases left unmatched: 6.

The V gene is TRBV2, the J gene TRBJ2-7; TRBD2 matches 12 bases. Per the germline V gene, CDR1 is SNHLY and CDR2 is FYNNEI. CDR3 length equals 16 residues. J gave up 3 bases and V 6 bases, and 9 bases lay outside the gene matches. DNA for the CDR3: TGTGCCAGCAGGCGACTAGCGGGGGCGGCAGGCTACGAGCAGTACTTC. It codes for CASRRLAGAAGYEQYF.

This chain connects TRBV30 to TRBJ1-1; no definite D call. Trimming left V 0 bases short and J 8 bases short, with 7 bases between. The CDR3 sequence is 11 residues long. CDR1 GTSNPN and CDR2 SVGIG come from the germline V gene (reference sequence). The CDR3 DNA reads as TGTGCCTGGAGTGTACCCCAGGAAGCTTTCTTT. Its protein is CAWSVPQEAFF.

V and J are TRBV27 and TRBJ2-7; TRBD1 is a possible D gene (6 bases). This CDR3 spans 17 amino acids. Germline loops: CDR1 MNHEY, CDR2 SMNVEV (reference sequence). V dropped 6 bases and J dropped 2 bases, with 23 bases sitting between them. The CDR3 is CASRPTEDRSKPYEQYF. The CDR3 DNA follows: TGTGCCAGCAGGCCTACCGAAGACAGGTCGAAGCCCTACGAGCAGTACTTC.

This chain uses TRBV7-6 with TRBJ1-3, with D unclear. Trimming cost V 5 bases and J 0 bases, with 11 bases left between them. Germline V lookup: CDR1 SGHVS, CDR2 FNYEAQ. CDR3 length: 15 residues. CDR3 nucleotides: TGTGCCAGCAGCCAGGACGCAAGCTCTGGAAACACCATATATTTT. It codes for CASSQDASSGNTIYF.

CDR3 sequence (DNA): TGTGCCAGCAGCCCCGTGAGCCCGCATACGCAGTATTTT. It codes for CASSPVSPHTQYF. The chain uses TRBV11-2 and TRBJ2-3, with D unresolved. Germline lookup yields CDR1 SGHAT and CDR2 FQNNGV. Between the trimmed V and J ends, which lost 5 bases and 7 bases, there was a span of 13 bases. This CDR3 has 13 residues.

This chain connects TRBV23-1 to TRBJ2-7; D is perhaps TRBD2 (7 bases). TRBV23-1 falls under the ORF class, with uncertain function. Trimming left V 4 bases short and J 4 bases short, with 20 bases between. This CDR3 has 16 residues. CDR3 DNA: TGCGCCAGCAGTCCCGTCGAGAGGGAGGGGGGGTACGAGCAGTACTTC. This encodes CASSPVEREGGYEQYF.

The chain joins TRBV2 to TRBJ2-7; TRBD2 matches 8 bases. The CDR3 length is 15 residues. Germline V gene data show CDR1 as SNHLY and CDR2 as FYNNEI. The V segment lost 3 bases and the J segment 2 bases; nucleotides outside the gene matches: 6. The CDR3 nucleotides read TGTGCCAGCAGTGAGGAAGCGGGGGCCCCCTACGAGCAGTACTTC. It codes for CASSEEAGAPYEQYF.

The chain uses TRBV21-1 and TRBJ2-7; the tabulated D call, TRBD1, remains unverified against the DNA. TRBV21-1 counts as a pseudogene. The CDR3 totals 15 residues. CDR3 residues: CASSPRGTGSYEQYF. The CDR3 DNA is TGTGCCAGCAGCCCACGTGGGACAGGCTCCTACGAGCAGTACTTC.

This chain links TRBV24-1 with TRBJ1-4, with 7 nucleotides matching TRBD1. The CDR3 sequence is 14 residues long. The V gene end was trimmed by 6 bases and the J gene end by 11 bases; junction bases not matched to a gene: 11. In germline, CDR1 is KGHDR, CDR2 SFDVKD. CDR3 sequence reads: CATSQRDSEEKLFF. CDR3 bases: TGTGCCACCAGTCAAAGGGACAGTGAGGAGAAACTGTTTTTT.

The chain combines TRBV19 with TRBJ2-1; the D is unclear. The V gene's germline CDR1 is LNHDA and CDR2 SQIVND (reference sequence). V gave up 3 bases and J gave up 5 bases, with 11 bases separating them. This CDR3 is built from 14 residues. The CDR3 region is CASSIGRVNNEQFF. CDR3 sequence (DNA): TGTGCCAGTAGTATTGGTCGGGTCAACAATGAGCAGTTCTTC. Full variable domain (remainder filled in from reference TRBV19 and TRBJ2-1): DGGITQSPKYLFRKEGQNVTLSCEQNLNHDAMYWYRQDPGQGLRLIYYSQIVNDFQKGDIAEGYSVSREKKESFPLTVTSAQKNPTAFYLCASSIGRVNNEQFFGPGTRLTVL.

This clone was observed once. The chain employs TRBV4-3 and TRBJ2-7; 11 bases agree with TRBD1. CDR1 and CDR2 (germline): LGHNA, YSLEER. This CDR3 has 14 residues. V lost 3 bases, J lost 6 bases, and 4 bases stayed unmatched. The CDR3, as DNA: TGCGCCAGCAGCCAGGACAGGGGGCTGGTCGAGCAGTACTTC. As protein: CASSQDRGLVEQYF.

The chain employs TRBV7-2 and TRBJ2-3, with D perhaps TRBD1 or TRBD2 (5 bases each). The CDR3 consists of 15 residues. The germline V gene has CDR1 SGHTA and CDR2 FQGNSA. Trimming took off 1 base at V and 6 bases at J, with 14 bases between the two ends. For the CDR3, the DNA is TGTGCCAGCAGCTTAGTAGGGCAGGGAGCCGATACGCAGTATTTT. Its translation is CASSLVGQGADTQYF.

The V and J genes are TRBV4-3 and TRBJ2-7, with D maybe TRBD1 (6 bases). Germline V lookup: CDR1 LGHNA, CDR2 YSLEER. This CDR3 spans 15 amino acids. Trimming left V 5 bases short and J 0 bases short, with 14 bases between. The CDR3 reads CASSNTWTDSYEQYF. CDR3 sequence (DNA): TGCGCCAGCAGCAATACCTGGACAGACTCCTACGAGCAGTACTTC.

The V gene is TRBV3-1 (or the pseudogene TRBV3-2), the J gene TRBJ2-5; D is unclear. Germline CDR1 and CDR2: LGHDT and YNNKEL (reference sequence). V lost 1 base and J lost 2, with 11 bases in between. The CDR3 runs 15 residues. CDR3 sequence: CASSQACGMQETQYF. The CDR3 bases are TGTGCCAGCAGCCAAGCATGTGGGATGCAAGAGACCCAGTACTTC.